This TCR beta chain was recorded in a study of beta chain features in type 1 diabetes. About the study: The samples had roughly 110 million sorted cells examined in all. General observations from the study: Patients with Type 1 diabetes showed moderately but significantly shorter TCRB CDR3s in all four CD4+ subsets.

Staining for CD45RO/CCR7/CD25/CD127/CD95/CD27 allowed sorting of CD4+ naive, central memory, regulatory and stem cell-like memory cells. The sample holds one count of this clone. What it recognizes is unknown. cDNA synthesis used the whole RNA isolate, giving expressed TCRB sequences. The method was immunoSEQ multiplex PCR; TCRdb's version includes in-frame clones alone and lacks a portion of them. The sample consists of about 320,000 clones, around 13% of them appearing once. The source is a man aged 30-40 years in good health. Sequencing was carried out using central memory CD4+ T cells from blood.

As DNA, the CDR3 is TGTGCCAGCAGCCAAGATAATGGTGGGCGGGAGTCGAGCACAGATACGCAGTATTTT. This encodes CASSQDNGGRESSTDTQYF. The chain links TRBV4-2 to TRBJ2-3; 7 bases line up with TRBD2. Germline V CDR1 and CDR2: LGHNA, YNFKEQ. The CDR3 length is 19 residues. J was trimmed by 0 bases and V by 0 bases; bases with no gene match: 12.